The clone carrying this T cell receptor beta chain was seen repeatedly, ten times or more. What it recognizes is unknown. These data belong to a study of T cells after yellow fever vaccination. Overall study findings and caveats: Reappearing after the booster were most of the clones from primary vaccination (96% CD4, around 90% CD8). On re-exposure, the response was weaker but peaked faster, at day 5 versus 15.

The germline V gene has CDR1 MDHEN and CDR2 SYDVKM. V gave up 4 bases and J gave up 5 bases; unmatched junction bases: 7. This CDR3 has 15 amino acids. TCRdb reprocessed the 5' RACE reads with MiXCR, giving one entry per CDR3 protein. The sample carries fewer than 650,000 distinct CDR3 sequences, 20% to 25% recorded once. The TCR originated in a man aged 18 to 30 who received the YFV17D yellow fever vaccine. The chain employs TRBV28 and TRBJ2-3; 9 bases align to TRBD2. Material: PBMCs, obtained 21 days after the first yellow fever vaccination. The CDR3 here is CASSSAGGQGDTQYF. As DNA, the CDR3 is TGTGCCAGCAGTTCGGCGGGGGGGCAGGGAGATACGCAGTATTTT.